These 22 T cell receptor beta chains were sequenced from one sample in a study of regulatory T cells in long-lasting Graves disease. Arm-PCR of CDR3 regions and iRepertoire HTBI primers were used to build TCR beta libraries. TCRdb re-called the multiplex PCR reads with MiXCR, one entry per CDR3 protein. The sample consists of over 450,000 distinct CDR3 sequences, 12% of them appearing once. Time point indicated: newly diagnosed GD, antithyroid drugs for less than 3 months. Extracted PBMC RNA gave rise to the TCR library. The same sample was also used in a study of T cells in Graves' hyperthyroidism and ophthalmopathy.

The sample consisted of peripheral blood mononuclear cells (PBMCs), taken at new diagnosis, from a patient treated with antithyroid drugs. The receptors originated from a woman aged 25 to 39 with Graves disease.

This sequence joins TRBV29-1 and TRBJ1-4; D remains unclear. This CDR3 contains 11 residues. Deletions cut 6 bases from V and 8 bases from J, with 10 bases between. Germline assignment: CDR1 SQVTM and CDR2 ANQGSEA. The CDR3: CSVTSGEKLFF. The DNA for the CDR3 is TGCAGCGTGACGAGCGGCGAAAAACTGTTTTTT.

This clonotype has a count of ten or more. J is TRBJ1-1 and V is TRBV7-9; D may be TRBD1 (5 bases). Germline V gene lookup returns CDR1 SEHNR and CDR2 FQNEAQ (reference sequence). CDR3 length: 17 residues. V lost 1 base and J 1 base, leaving 16 bases between the germline ends. DNA for the CDR3: TGTGCCAGCAGCTTAGGGGCGGCAGGGTATGCGAACACTGAAGCTTTCTTT. Translating it yields CASSLGAAGYANTEAFF.

This clonotype was detected many times. The chain employs TRBV11-3 and TRBJ2-3; 9 positions match TRBD1. The CDR3 runs to 16 residues. Germline CDR1 and CDR2: SGHNT and YENEEA. Trimming at V came to 5 bases and at J to 1 base, leaving 7 bases not matched to a gene. The CDR3 DNA sequence: TGTGCCAGCAGCCCCGGACAGGGGTTCCGCACAGATACGCAGTATTTT. This encodes CASSPGQGFRTDTQYF. Combining the CDR3 with reference TRBV11-3 and TRBJ2-3 gives the whole variable domain EAGVVQSPRYKIIEKKQPVAFWCNPISGHNTLYWYLQNLGQGPELLIRYENEEAVDDSQLPKDRFSAERLKGVDSTLKIQPAELGDSAVYLCASSPGQGFRTDTQYFGPGTRLTVL.

This clonotype was picked up many times. V is TRBV30 and J is TRBJ1-2; TRBD1 might be the D (5 bases). The CDR3 consists of 12 residues. Germline CDR1 and CDR2: GTSNPN and SVGIG (reference sequence). Trimming took 7 bases from V and 5 from J, leaving 14 bases between them. In nucleotides, the CDR3 is TGTGCCTCTACTCCTGACAGTTATGGCTACACCTTC. Encoded protein: CASTPDSYGYTF.

This clonotype occurred many times. This chain joins TRBV6-1 and TRBJ1-2; TRBD1 is a possible D gene (5 bases). V gave up 7 bases and J gave up 0 bases, with 21 bases separating them. Germline values: CDR1 MNHNS, CDR2 SASEGT. The CDR3 totals 17 residues. In DNA, the CDR3 is TGTGCCAGCACCCTGAGCGTCGTAGGGGACCCTAACTATGGCTACACCTTC. Its protein product is CASTLSVVGDPNYGYTF.

This clonotype occurred many times. CDR3 DNA: TGTGCCAGCAGTTACCTAGGACGGGGGGCGTCTGAAGCTTTCTTT. It is translated as CASSYLGRGASEAFF. The V call is TRBV6-2 or TRBV6-3, the J call TRBJ1-1; possible D gene TRBD1, 6 bases. The CDR3 has 15 amino acids. The V gene's germline CDR1 is MNHEY and CDR2 SVGEGT. The ends were cut back, 2 bases at V and 6 bases at J, with 16 bases in the middle.

This clonotype was seen many times. V is TRBV19 and J is TRBJ2-7; no clear D gene. In germline, CDR1 is LNHDA, CDR2 SQIVND (reference sequence). This CDR3 spans 13 amino acids. Trimming took off 1 base at V and 3 bases at J, with 7 bases between the two ends. The CDR3 sequence is CASSIGLNYEQYF. CDR3 in DNA: TGTGCCAGTAGTATAGGACTGAACTACGAGCAGTACTTC.

This clonotype was seen ten or more times. The rearrangement uses TRBV12-3 or TRBV12-4 and TRBJ2-1; D gene unclear. The CDR3 sequence is 15 residues long. V gave up 3 bases and J gave up 0 bases, with 9 bases separating them. In DNA, the CDR3 is TGTGCCAGCAGTTTCGGCAGGAGCTCCTACAATGAGCAGTTCTTC. Translated: CASSFGRSSYNEQFF.

This clonotype was seen ten or more times. The V and J genes are TRBV13 and TRBJ2-3, with 12 bases lining up with TRBD2. The CDR3 is 16 residues long. Unmatched junction bases numbered 7, after V lost 5 bases and J lost 4 bases. CDR1 and CDR2 (germline): PRHDT, FYEKMQ (reference sequence). The CDR3 reads CASSPWTSGIADTQYF. CDR3 nucleotide sequence: TGTGCCAGCAGCCCGTGGACTAGCGGGATAGCAGATACGCAGTATTTT. The full variable domain, its missing parts supplied by reference TRBV13 and TRBJ2-3, is AAGVIQSPRHLIKEKRETATLKCYPIPRHDTVYWYQQGPGQDPQFLISFYEKMQSDKGSIPDRFSAQQFSDYHSELNMSSLELGDSALYFCASSPWTSGIADTQYFGPGTRLTVL.

This clonotype was counted a single time. This chain connects TRBV7-2 to TRBJ2-2; a possible D gene is TRBD2 (6 bases). This CDR3 comprises 16 residues. Deletions cut 5 bases from V and 2 bases from J, with 15 bases between. CDR1 and CDR2 (germline): SGHTA, FQGNSA. CDR3 DNA sequence: TGTGCCAGCAGCCGCGGGACTTCAGCTAACACCGGGGAGCTGTTTTTT. It encodes CASSRGTSANTGELFF.

Ten or more counts support this clonotype. J is TRBJ1-1 and V is TRBV11-2; D is unresolved. The CDR3 length is 13 residues. V lost 5 bases and J lost 6, with 13 bases in between. Germline V gene data show CDR1 as SGHAT and CDR2 as FQNNGV. This CDR3 is CASSRVYMSEAFF. CDR3 nucleotide sequence: TGTGCCAGCAGCCGAGTTTATATGTCTGAAGCTTTCTTT.

The gene calls are TRBV7-9 and TRBJ2-7; D is unclear. Germline V gene data show CDR1 as SEHNR and CDR2 as FQNEAQ (reference sequence). The CDR3 extends over 13 amino acids. Trimming pared 1 base from V and 5 bases from J, leaving 9 bases between. In DNA form, the CDR3 reads TGTGCCAGCAGCTTAGTGCAGTCCCACGAGCAGTACTTC. It translates to CASSLVQSHEQYF.

This clonotype was detected many times. The chain carries TRBV28 and TRBJ2-7; the match to TRBD1 covers 11 bases. The CDR3 spans 15 residues. With V trimmed by 6 bases and J by 2 bases, 6 bases remained unmatched. Germline V lookup: CDR1 MDHEN, CDR2 SYDVKM. CDR3 protein: CASSSPGQGAYEQYF. CDR3 bases: TGTGCCAGCAGCTCCCCGGGACAGGGGGCCTACGAGCAGTACTTC.

This chain uses TRBV6-1 with TRBJ1-5; tentatively, D is TRBD1 (6 bases). The CDR3 contains 15 residues. Per germline, CDR1 MNHNS and CDR2 SASEGT. V shed 6 bases and J shed 2 bases, with 14 bases lying between them. CDR3 sequence: CASRQGFGGNQPQHF. CDR3 coding DNA: TGTGCCAGCAGACAGGGCTTTGGGGGCAATCAGCCCCAGCATTTT.

The V gene is TRBV20-1, the J gene TRBJ2-7; D unclear. Per the germline V gene, CDR1 is DFQATT and CDR2 is SNEGSKA (reference sequence). V lost 0 bases and J lost 4, with 10 bases in between. The CDR3 length is 13 residues. The CDR3 nucleotides are TGCAGTGCTAGAGATCCTGTCGATTACGAGCAGTACTTC. This translates into CSARDPVDYEQYF.

The V gene is TRBV14, the J gene TRBJ2-1; D is ambiguous. V was pared by 0 bases and J by 11 bases, with 8 bases between. CDR3 length: 12 amino acids. CDR1 is SGHDN, CDR2 FVKESK, per germline. The CDR3 protein is CASSQDWTKQFF. The CDR3 nucleotides are TGTGCCAGCAGCCAAGATTGGACCAAGCAGTTCTTC.

This clonotype was observed a single time. Possible read error: a much larger clone is one base away. J is TRBJ2-2 and V is TRBV28; TRBD1 might be the D (5 bases). CDR1 is MDHEN, CDR2 SYDVKM, per germline. This CDR3 spans 16 amino acids. V lost 6 bases to trimming and J lost 0 bases, with 14 bases between them. CDR3 nucleotide sequence: TGTGCCAGCAGGCGAGTGGGGCAGGCGAACACCGGGGAGCTGTTTTTT. This encodes CASRRVGQANTGELFF. Filled out from reference TRBV28 and TRBJ2-2, the complete variable domain reads DVKVTQSSRYLVKRTGEKVFLECVQDMDHENMFWYRQDPGLGLRLIYFSYDVKMKEKGDIPEGYSVSREKKERFSLILESASTNQTSMYLCASRRVGQANTGELFFGEGSRLTVL.

In this sample, this clonotype turned up many times. CDR3 protein: CIPANIAYRTDTQYF. Written as DNA, the CDR3 is TGCATCCCGGCAAATATAGCGTATCGCACAGATACGCAGTATTTT. The V gene is TRBV20-1, the J gene TRBJ2-3; a possible D gene is TRBD2 (5 bases). The CDR3 sequence is 15 residues long. From germline, CDR1 is DFQATT and CDR2 SNEGSKA (reference sequence).

The rearrangement joins TRBV9 to TRBJ1-3; D unresolved. The CDR3 sequence is 15 residues long. Deletions cut 2 bases from V and 0 bases from J, with 9 bases between. CDR1 is SGDLS, CDR2 YYNGEE, per germline. The CDR3 DNA reads as TGTGCCAGCAGCGTCACATGGGACTCTGGAAACACCATATATTTT. Its protein product is CASSVTWDSGNTIYF.

A remark on this clonotype: A read error may account for a junction end that differs from germline. This chain uses TRBV5-1 with TRBJ2-5, with D perhaps TRBD1 (6 bases). CDR1 SGHRS and CDR2 YFSETQ come from the germline V gene. The CDR3 loop spans 13 amino acids. Here the CDR3 reads CASSSTGRETHYF. In DNA form, the CDR3 reads TGCGCCAGCAGCTCGACAGGCAGAGAGACCCACTACTTC.

Ten or more counts support this clonotype. The V and J genes are TRBV7-9 and TRBJ2-1; 7 bases line up with TRBD2. The CDR3 extends over 12 amino acids. Germline lookup yields CDR1 SEHNR and CDR2 FQNEAQ (reference sequence). V gave up 6 bases and J gave up 9 bases; unmatched junction bases: 5. Here the CDR3 reads CASSLGGIEQFF. In nucleotides, the CDR3 is TGTGCCAGCAGTCTCGGGGGGATTGAGCAGTTCTTC.

This chain links TRBV12-3 or TRBV12-4 with TRBJ2-5; D is possibly TRBD2 (5 bases). Trimming cost V 6 bases and J 7 bases, with 15 bases left between them. The CDR3 covers 13 residues. In DNA, the CDR3 is TGTGCCAGCAGCCTTCGACTACGCGTGACCCAGTACTTC. It translates to CASSLRLRVTQYF.